What follows is one TCR beta chain and its context. Its specificity is unknown. The data originate from a study of a mutant IDH1 vaccine in newly diagnosed glioma. About the study: Patients in the study were vaccinated eight times, receiving shots in weeks 1, 3, 5, 7, 11, 15, 19 and 23. Earlier treatment was radiotherapy, temozolomide, or both, with most getting both. First vaccine doses came 4-6 weeks after radiotherapy alone, or with temozolomide cycles.

Assay: immunoSEQ multiplex PCR; the TCRdb copy retains only in-frame clones and omits some. The data contain more than 40,000 clones, roughly 78% of them seen just once; the ten biggest clones take up about 1.8%. As for time point: week 5, during vaccination. Alongside topical imiquimod, each dose of vaccine comprised 300 ug of mutant IDH1 20-mer peptide. The TCR sequence derives from a woman between 40 and 55 years old with glioma. This material consisted of PBMCs, taken from a glioma patient whose treatment included an IDH1 peptide vaccine.

CDR3 DNA sequence: TGTGCCAGCAGCGTAGGGGGGACAGGGAGCTATGGCTACACCTTC. Its protein product is CASSVGGTGSYGYTF. The rearrangement joins TRBV9 to TRBJ1-2; TRBD1 agrees at 9 bases. Unmatched junction bases numbered 4, after V lost 0 bases and J lost 4 bases. CDR1 and CDR2 from the germline V gene are SGDLS and YYNGEE. The CDR3 is made up of 15 amino acids.